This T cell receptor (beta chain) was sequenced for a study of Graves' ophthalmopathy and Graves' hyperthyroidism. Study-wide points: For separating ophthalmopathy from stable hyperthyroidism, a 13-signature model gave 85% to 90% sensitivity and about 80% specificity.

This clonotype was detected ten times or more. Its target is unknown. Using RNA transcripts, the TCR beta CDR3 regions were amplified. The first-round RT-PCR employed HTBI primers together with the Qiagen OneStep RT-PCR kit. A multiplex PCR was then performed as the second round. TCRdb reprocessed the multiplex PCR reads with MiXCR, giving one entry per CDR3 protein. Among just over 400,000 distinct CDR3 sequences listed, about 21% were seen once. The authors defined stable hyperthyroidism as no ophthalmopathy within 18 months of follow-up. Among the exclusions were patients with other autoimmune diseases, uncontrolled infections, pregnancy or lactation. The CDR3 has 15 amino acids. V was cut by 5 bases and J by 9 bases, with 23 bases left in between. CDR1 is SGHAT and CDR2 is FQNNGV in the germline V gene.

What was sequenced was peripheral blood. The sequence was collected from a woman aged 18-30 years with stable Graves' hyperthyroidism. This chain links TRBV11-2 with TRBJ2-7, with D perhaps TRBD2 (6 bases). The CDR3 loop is CASSAGTLGIGWQYF. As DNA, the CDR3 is TGTGCCAGCAGCGCGGGGACCCTAGGGATTGGATGGCAGTACTTC.